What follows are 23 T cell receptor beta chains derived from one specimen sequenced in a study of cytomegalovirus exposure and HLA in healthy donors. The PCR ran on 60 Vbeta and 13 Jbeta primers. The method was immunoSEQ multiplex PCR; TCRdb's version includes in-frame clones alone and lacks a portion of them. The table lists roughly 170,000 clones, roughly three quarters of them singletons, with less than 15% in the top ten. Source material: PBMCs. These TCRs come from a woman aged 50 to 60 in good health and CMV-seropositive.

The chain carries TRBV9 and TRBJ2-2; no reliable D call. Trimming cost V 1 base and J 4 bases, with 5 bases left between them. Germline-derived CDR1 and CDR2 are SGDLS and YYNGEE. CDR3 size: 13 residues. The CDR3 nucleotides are TGTGCCAGCAGCGTAATGGCCACCGGGGAGCTGTTTTTT. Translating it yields CASSVMATGELFF.

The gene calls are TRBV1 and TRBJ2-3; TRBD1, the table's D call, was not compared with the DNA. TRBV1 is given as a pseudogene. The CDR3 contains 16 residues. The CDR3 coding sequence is TGCACCAGCAGCCAAGGAGGGACAGCTAGCACAGATACGCAGTATTTT. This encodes CTSSQGGTASTDTQYF.

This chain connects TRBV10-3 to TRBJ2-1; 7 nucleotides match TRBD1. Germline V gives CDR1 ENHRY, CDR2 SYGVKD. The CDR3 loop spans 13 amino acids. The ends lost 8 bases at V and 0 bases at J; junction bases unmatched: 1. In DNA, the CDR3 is TGTGCCATCCGGGACAGCTCCTACAATGAGCAGTTCTTC. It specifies CAIRDSSYNEQFF.

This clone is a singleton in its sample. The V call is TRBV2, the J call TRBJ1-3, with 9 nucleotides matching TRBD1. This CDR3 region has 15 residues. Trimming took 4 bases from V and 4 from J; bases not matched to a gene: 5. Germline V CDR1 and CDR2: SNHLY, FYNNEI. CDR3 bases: TGTGCCAGCAGTGCCGGGACAGGGAACGGAAACACCATATATTTT. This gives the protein CASSAGTGNGNTIYF.

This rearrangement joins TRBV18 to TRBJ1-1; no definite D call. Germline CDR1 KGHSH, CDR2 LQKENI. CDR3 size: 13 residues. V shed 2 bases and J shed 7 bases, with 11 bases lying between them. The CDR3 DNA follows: TGTGCCAGCTCACCAGGGCCCTCCGGTGAAGCTTTCTTT. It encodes CASSPGPSGEAFF.

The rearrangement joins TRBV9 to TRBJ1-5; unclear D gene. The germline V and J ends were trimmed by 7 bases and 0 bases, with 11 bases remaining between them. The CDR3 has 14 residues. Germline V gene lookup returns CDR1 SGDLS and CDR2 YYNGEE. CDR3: CASGRGFSNQPQHF. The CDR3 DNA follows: TGTGCCAGCGGCCGGGGATTTAGCAATCAGCCCCAGCATTTT.

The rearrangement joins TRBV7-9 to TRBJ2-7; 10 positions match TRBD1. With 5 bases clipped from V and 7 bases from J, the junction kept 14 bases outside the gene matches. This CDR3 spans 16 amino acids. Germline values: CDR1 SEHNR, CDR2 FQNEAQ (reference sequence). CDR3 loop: CASSGTRGTGAGEQYF. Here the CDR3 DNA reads TGTGCCAGCAGCGGCACGCGGGGGACAGGGGCGGGGGAGCAGTACTTC.

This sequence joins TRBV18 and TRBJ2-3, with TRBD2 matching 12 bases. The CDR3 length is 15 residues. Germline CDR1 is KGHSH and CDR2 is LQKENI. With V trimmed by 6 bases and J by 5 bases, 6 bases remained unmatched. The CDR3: CASSPGLAGKDTQYF. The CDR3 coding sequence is TGTGCCAGCTCCCCCGGACTAGCGGGGAAAGATACGCAGTATTTT.

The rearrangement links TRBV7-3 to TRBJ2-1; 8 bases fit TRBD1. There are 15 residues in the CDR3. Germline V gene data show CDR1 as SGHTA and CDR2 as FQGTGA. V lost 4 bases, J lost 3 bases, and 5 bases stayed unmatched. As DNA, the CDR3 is TGTGCCAGCAGCTCTGGACAGGGTTACTACAATGAGCAGTTCTTC. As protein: CASSSGQGYYNEQFF.

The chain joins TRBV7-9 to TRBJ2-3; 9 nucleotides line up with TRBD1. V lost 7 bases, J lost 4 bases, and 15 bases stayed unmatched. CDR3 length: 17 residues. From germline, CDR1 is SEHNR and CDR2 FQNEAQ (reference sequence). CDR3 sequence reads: CASTPRSGTGWADTQYF. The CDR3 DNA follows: TGTGCCAGCACCCCCCGTTCCGGGACAGGGTGGGCAGATACGCAGTATTTT. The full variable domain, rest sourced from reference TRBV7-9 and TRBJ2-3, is DTGVSQNPRHKITKRGQNVTFRCDPISEHNRLYWYRQTLGQGPEFLTYFQNEAQLEKSRLLSDRFSAERPKGSFSTLEIQRTEQGDSAMYLCASTPRSGTGWADTQYFGPGTRLTVL.

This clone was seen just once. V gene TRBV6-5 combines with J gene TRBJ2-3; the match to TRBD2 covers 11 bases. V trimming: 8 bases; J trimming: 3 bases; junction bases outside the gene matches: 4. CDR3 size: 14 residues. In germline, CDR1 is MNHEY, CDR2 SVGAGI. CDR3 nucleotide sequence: TGTGCCAGCGGGCGACTAGCGGGAACAGATACGCAGTATTTT. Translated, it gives CASGRLAGTDTQYF.

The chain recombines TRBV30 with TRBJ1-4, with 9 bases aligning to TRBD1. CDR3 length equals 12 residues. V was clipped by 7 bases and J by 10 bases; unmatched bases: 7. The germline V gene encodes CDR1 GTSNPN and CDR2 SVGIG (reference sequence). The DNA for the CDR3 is TGTGCCTACGGACAGGGGATGGGAAAACTGTTTTTT. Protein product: CAYGQGMGKLFF.

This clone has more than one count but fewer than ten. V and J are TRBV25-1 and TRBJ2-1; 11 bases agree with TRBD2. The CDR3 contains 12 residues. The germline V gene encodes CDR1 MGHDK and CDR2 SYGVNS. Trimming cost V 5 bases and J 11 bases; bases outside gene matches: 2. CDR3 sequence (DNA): TGTGCCAGCAGTAGACTAGCGGGGCAGCAGTTCTTC. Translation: CASSRLAGQQFF.

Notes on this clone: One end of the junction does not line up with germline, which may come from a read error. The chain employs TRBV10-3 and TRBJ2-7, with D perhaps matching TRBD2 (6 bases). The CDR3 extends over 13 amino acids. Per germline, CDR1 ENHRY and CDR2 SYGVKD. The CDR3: CAISGGNGVRGVF. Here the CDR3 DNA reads TGTGCCATCAGCGGAGGGAATGGTGTTCGTGGTGTTTTC.

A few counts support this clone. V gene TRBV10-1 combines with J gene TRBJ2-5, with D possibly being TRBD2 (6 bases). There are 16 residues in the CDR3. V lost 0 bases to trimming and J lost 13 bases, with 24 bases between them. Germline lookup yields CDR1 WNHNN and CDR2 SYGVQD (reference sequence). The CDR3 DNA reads TGCGCCAGCAGTGAGTCGAGGGGACTCCTTCAGGGCACCATGTACTTC. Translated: CASSESRGLLQGTMYF.

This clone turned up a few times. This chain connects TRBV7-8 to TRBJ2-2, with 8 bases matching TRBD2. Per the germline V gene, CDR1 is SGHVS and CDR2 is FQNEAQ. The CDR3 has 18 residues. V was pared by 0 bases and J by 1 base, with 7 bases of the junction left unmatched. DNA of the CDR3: TGTGCCAGCAGCTTAGCCGTCGGCGGGGGGAAGAACACCGGGGAGCTGTTTTTT. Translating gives CASSLAVGGGKNTGELFF.

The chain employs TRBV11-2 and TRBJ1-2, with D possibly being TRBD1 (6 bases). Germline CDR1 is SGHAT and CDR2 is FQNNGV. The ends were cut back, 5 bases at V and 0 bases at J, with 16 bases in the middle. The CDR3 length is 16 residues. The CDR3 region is CASSPREGDANYGYTF. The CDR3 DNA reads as TGTGCCAGCAGCCCCCGGGAGGGGGATGCTAACTATGGCTACACCTTC.

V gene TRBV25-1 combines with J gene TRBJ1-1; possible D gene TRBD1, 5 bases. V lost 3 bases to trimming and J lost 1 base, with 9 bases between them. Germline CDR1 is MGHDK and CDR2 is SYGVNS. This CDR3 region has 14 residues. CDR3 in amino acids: CASSDLGGNTEAFF. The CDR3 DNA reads TGTGCCAGCAGTGATCTCGGGGGGAACACTGAAGCTTTCTTT.

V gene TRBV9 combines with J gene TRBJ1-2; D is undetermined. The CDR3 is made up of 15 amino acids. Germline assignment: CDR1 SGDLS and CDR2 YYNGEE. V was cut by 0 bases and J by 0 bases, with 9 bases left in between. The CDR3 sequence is CASSVGFSANYGYTF. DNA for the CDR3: TGTGCCAGCAGCGTAGGCTTCAGCGCTAACTATGGCTACACCTTC. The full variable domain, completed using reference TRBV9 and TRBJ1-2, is DSGVTQTPKHLITATGQRVTLRCSPRSGDLSVYWYQQSLDQGLQFLIQYYNGEERAKGNILERFSAQQFPDLHSELNLSSLELGDSALYFCASSVGFSANYGYTFGSGTRLTVV.

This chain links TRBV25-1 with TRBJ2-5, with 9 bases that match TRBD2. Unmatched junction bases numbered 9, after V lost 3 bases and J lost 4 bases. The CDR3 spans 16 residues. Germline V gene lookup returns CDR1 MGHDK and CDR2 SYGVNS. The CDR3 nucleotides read TGTGCCAGCAGTGAGGGCGGGAGGGGGCAGGGAGAGACCCAGTACTTC. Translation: CASSEGGRGQGETQYF.

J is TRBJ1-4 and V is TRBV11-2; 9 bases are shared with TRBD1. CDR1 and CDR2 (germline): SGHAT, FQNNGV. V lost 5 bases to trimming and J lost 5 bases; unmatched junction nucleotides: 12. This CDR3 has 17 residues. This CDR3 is CASSVRTTGGTNEKLFF. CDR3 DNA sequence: TGTGCCAGCAGCGTACGGACGACAGGGGGTACCAATGAAAAACTGTTTTTT.

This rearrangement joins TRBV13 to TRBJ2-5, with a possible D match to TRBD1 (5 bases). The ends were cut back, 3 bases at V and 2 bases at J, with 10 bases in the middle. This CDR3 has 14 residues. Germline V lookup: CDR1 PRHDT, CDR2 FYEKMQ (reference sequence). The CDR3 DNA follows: TGTGCCAGCAGCTTCTGGACACAACAAGAGACCCAGTACTTC. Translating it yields CASSFWTQQETQYF.

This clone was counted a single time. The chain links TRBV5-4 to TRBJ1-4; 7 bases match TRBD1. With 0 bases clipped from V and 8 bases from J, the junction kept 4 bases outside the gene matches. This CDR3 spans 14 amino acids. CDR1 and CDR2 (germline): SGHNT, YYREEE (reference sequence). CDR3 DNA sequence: TGTGCCAGCAGCTTGGACAGGGGAACCGAAAAACTGTTTTTT. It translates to CASSLDRGTEKLFF. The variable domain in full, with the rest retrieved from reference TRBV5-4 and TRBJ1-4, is ETGVTQSPTHLIKTRGQQVTLRCSSQSGHNTVSWYQQALGQGPQFIFQYYREEENGRGNFPPRFSGLQFPNYSSELNVNALELDDSALYLCASSLDRGTEKLFFGSGTQLSVL.